This section outlines one T cell receptor (beta chain) sequence together with its context. The CDR3 does not close with the conserved phenylalanine or tryptophan, likely indicating a read error. The DNA is left out, because the CDR3 cannot be placed on it with certainty; the CDR3 is given as TCRdb lists it. Genomic DNA templated the TCR beta VDJ and CDR3 profiling. TCRdb re-called the reads through MiXCR, storing one row per CDR3 protein. The table shows 200,000 to 300,000 distinct CDR3 sequences, with roughly 82% occurring only once. This sample was included in a study of CD8+CD57+ T cells in acquired aplastic anemia. The length of the CDR3 is 13 amino acids, counting both ends. The germline CDR1 and CDR2 sequences are SGHVS and FQNEAQ. Patients chosen for sequencing had CD8+CD57+ cells that had expanded, as shown by flow cytometry.

This receptor was identified in a human donor with aplastic anemia. J is TRBJ2-3 and V is TRBV7-8; TRBD1 is the table's D call and was not checked against the DNA. The sequencing input was sorted CD4+, CD8+, or CD8+CD57+ T cells (not recorded which) from PBMCs. The CDR3 sequence is CASRFGPNGTALS.